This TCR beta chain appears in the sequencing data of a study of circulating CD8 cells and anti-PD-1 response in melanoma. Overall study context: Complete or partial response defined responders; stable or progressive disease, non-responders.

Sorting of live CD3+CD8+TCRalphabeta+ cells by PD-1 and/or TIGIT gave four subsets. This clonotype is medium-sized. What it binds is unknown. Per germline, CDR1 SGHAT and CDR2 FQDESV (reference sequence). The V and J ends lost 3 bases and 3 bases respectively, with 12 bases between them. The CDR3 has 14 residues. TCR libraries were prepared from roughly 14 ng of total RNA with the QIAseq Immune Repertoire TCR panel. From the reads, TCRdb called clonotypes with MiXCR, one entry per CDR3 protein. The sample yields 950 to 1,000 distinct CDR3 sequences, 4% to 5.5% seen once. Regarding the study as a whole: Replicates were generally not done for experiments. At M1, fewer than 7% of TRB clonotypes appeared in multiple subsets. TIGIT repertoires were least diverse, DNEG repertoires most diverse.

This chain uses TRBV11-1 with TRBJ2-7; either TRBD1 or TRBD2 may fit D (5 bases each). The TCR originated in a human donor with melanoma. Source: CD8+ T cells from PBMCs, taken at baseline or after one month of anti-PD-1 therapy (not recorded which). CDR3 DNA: TGTGCCAGCAGCTTTTCTGGGACCGTCTACGAGCAGTACTTC. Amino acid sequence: CASSFSGTVYEQYF.